One and the same sample provided the 32 T cell receptor beta chains below, sequenced in a study of PD-L1 blockade in urothelial cancer. Here immunoSEQ multiplex PCR was the method, and the copy in TCRdb shows in-frame clones only, minus some. The sample has 70,000 to 75,000 clones; about four fifths are singletons. Time point here: pretreatment peripheral blood. This specimen was PBMCs, taken around atezolizumab (anti-PD-L1) treatment. These TCRs come from a woman in her 70s with urothelial cancer.

This chain joins TRBV7-2 and TRBJ1-5; TRBD1 matches at 8 bases. The junction had 3 bases not matched to a gene; V was cut back by 1 base and J by 4 bases. Germline V gene lookup returns CDR1 SGHTA and CDR2 FQGNSA. This CDR3 contains 15 residues. The CDR3 region has the DNA TGTGCCAGCAGCTTAGGAGGACAGGGAAATCAGCCCCAGCATTTT. Translating gives CASSLGGQGNQPQHF. Full variable domain (remainder filled in from reference TRBV7-2 and TRBJ1-5): GAGVSQSPSNKVTEKGKDVELRCDPISGHTALYWYRQSLGQGLEFLIYFQGNSAPDKSGLPSDRFSAERTGGSVSTLTIQRTQQEDSAVYLCASSLGGQGNQPQHFGDGTRLSIL.

This clone was recorded a few times. This sequence joins TRBV9 and TRBJ2-3, with a tentative D call TRBD2 (5 bases). The V gene's germline CDR1 is SGDLS and CDR2 YYNGEE. The CDR3 sequence is 15 residues long. Trimming removed 0 bases at V and 2 bases at J, with 10 bases between. CDR3 sequence: CASSVEGSVTDTQYF. For the CDR3, the DNA is TGTGCCAGCAGCGTAGAGGGTAGCGTCACAGATACGCAGTATTTT.

V usage is TRBV7-9 and J usage is TRBJ1-1; 9 bases agree with TRBD1. Germline values: CDR1 SEHNR, CDR2 FQNEAQ (reference sequence). After removal of 5 bases from V and 2 bases from J, the junction contained 6 bases not matched to a gene. CDR3 length: 15 residues. For the CDR3, the DNA is TGTGCCAGCAGCCCTAAGGGACAGGGTAACACTGAAGCTTTCTTT. Encoded protein: CASSPKGQGNTEAFF.

V is TRBV6-1 and J is TRBJ2-7; 7 bases match TRBD1. Germline CDR1 MNHNS, CDR2 SASEGT. The CDR3 has 14 residues. The V and J ends lost 3 bases and 4 bases, in that order; junction bases with no gene match: 6. The CDR3 spells CASSEATGWYEQYF. The DNA of the CDR3 is TGTGCCAGCAGTGAGGCGACAGGGTGGTACGAGCAGTACTTC.

The chain is built from TRBV6-4 and TRBJ2-1; 9 bases are shared with TRBD2. CDR3 length: 13 amino acids. Trimming at V came to 5 bases and at J to 7 bases, leaving 3 bases not matched to a gene. In germline, CDR1 is MRHNA, CDR2 SNTAGT. The CDR3 region has the DNA TGTGCCAGCAGTACCCTAGCGGGAAATGAGCAGTTCTTC. This codes for CASSTLAGNEQFF.

This chain connects TRBV29-1 to TRBJ2-1, with 11 nucleotides matching TRBD2. Germline trimming cut 7 bases from V and 7 bases from J; bases unmatched to any gene: 6. CDR1 is SQVTM, CDR2 ANQGSEA, per germline. This CDR3 has 13 residues. The CDR3 here is CSAGVAGGNEQFF. The CDR3, as DNA: TGCAGCGCTGGGGTAGCGGGAGGGAATGAGCAGTTCTTC.

The chain has TRBV6-1 and TRBJ2-5, with D possibly matching TRBD2 (7 bases). Germline V gives CDR1 MNHNS, CDR2 SASEGT. This CDR3 contains 16 residues. The ends were cut back, 0 bases at V and 4 bases at J, with 15 bases in the middle. The CDR3 bases are TGTGCCAGCAGTGAAGCTTGGGGGGGGGCCTCAGAGACCCAGTACTTC. It is translated as CASSEAWGGASETQYF.

The V and J genes are TRBV6-5 and TRBJ2-7; 7 bases fit TRBD1. The trim removed 1 base at V and 2 bases at J, leaving 2 bases unmatched. The germline gives CDR1 MNHEY, CDR2 SVGAGI. The CDR3 extends over 14 amino acids. In nucleotides, the CDR3 is TGTGCCAGCAGTTACTGGGACAGCCCCTACGAGCAGTACTTC. Protein product: CASSYWDSPYEQYF.

This clone was seen just once. The chain carries TRBV4-1 and TRBJ1-1; D gene uncertain. In germline, CDR1 is MGHRA, CDR2 YSYEKL. The CDR3 covers 15 residues. Trimming took off 4 bases at V and 1 base at J, with 13 bases between the two ends. DNA of the CDR3: TGCGCCAGCAGCCTTCGGGTCGAGGGGAACACTGAAGCTTTCTTT. Its protein is CASSLRVEGNTEAFF.

The J gene is TRBJ1-2, the V gene TRBV9; D is unclear. Germline V lookup: CDR1 SGDLS, CDR2 YYNGEE. The CDR3 has 14 residues. Trimming shortened V by 0 bases and J by 11 bases, and 17 bases separated the two germline ends. This CDR3 is CASSVATGQTRYTF. CDR3 coding DNA: TGTGCCAGCAGCGTAGCTACCGGGCAGACTAGGTACACCTTC. The complete variable domain, with remaining parts taken from reference TRBV9 and TRBJ1-2, reads DSGVTQTPKHLITATGQRVTLRCSPRSGDLSVYWYQQSLDQGLQFLIQYYNGEERAKGNILERFSAQQFPDLHSELNLSSLELGDSALYFCASSVATGQTRYTFGSGTRLTVV.

V usage is TRBV6-1 and J usage is TRBJ2-7; D remains unclear. V was shortened by 2 bases and J by 3 bases, with 17 bases between the two germline ends. Germline V gives CDR1 MNHNS, CDR2 SASEGT. The CDR3 covers 16 residues. CDR3 residues: CASSEQPTEPGYEQYF. DNA of the CDR3: TGTGCCAGCAGTGAACAACCAACAGAACCCGGCTACGAGCAGTACTTC.

The count of this clone is one. The chain recombines TRBV7-9 with TRBJ1-5; TRBD1 aligns across 7 bases. Looked up from germline, CDR1 is SEHNR and CDR2 is FQNEAQ (reference sequence). The CDR3 loop spans 14 amino acids. V dropped 8 bases and J dropped 2; count of bases not matched to a gene: 6. The DNA of the CDR3 is TGTGCCAGCGCCCGGGACAGCCGCAATCAGCCCCAGCATTTT. It is translated as CASARDSRNQPQHF.

This clone was observed a single time. The rearrangement joins TRBV11-2 to TRBJ2-1, with 9 nucleotides matching TRBD1. V was clipped by 2 bases and J by 9 bases; unmatched bases: 17. Germline CDR1 is SGHAT and CDR2 is FQNNGV. The CDR3 length is 18 residues. For the CDR3, the DNA is TGTGCCAGCAGCTTATATCCCCCGGGACAGGGTGATTTCGGTGAGCAGTTCTTC. Protein: CASSLYPPGQGDFGEQFF.

This clone was counted a few times. The chain is built from TRBV2 and TRBJ2-3; TRBD2 aligns across 9 bases. Germline V CDR1 and CDR2: SNHLY, FYNNEI. The CDR3 spans 15 residues. Unmatched junction bases numbered 6, after V lost 6 bases and J lost 2 bases. The CDR3 spells CASRGLAQNTDTQYF. The CDR3 DNA sequence: TGTGCCAGCAGGGGACTAGCACAAAACACAGATACGCAGTATTTT.

The V gene is TRBV27, the J gene TRBJ2-7; TRBD2 matches at 11 bases. CDR1 is MNHEY, CDR2 SMNVEV, per germline (reference sequence). The CDR3 extends over 16 amino acids. Trimming cost V 2 bases and J 0 bases; bases outside gene matches: 3. The CDR3 DNA follows: TGTGCCAGCAGTTTAGGGACTAGCGGAGCCTCCTACGAGCAGTACTTC. Amino acids: CASSLGTSGASYEQYF.

The J gene is TRBJ1-1, the V gene TRBV6-1; D may be TRBD1 (5 bases). Germline values: CDR1 MNHNS, CDR2 SASEGT. V dropped 6 bases and J dropped 1 base, with 12 bases sitting between them. The CDR3 totals 14 residues. CDR3 nucleotide sequence: TGTGCCAGCAGGAGACAGATCCAGAACACTGAAGCTTTCTTT. Amino acids: CASRRQIQNTEAFF.

This clone appeared once. The chain has TRBV5-1 and TRBJ1-4, with 10 bases matching TRBD1. Germline V gene sequence: CDR1 SGHRS, CDR2 YFSETQ. The CDR3 is made up of 18 amino acids. Losses at the gene ends were 5 bases for V and 2 bases for J; bases not matched to a gene: 12. The CDR3 region has the DNA TGCGCCAGCAGACTCCGTCCGGGACAGGGGCGGACTAATGAAAAACTGTTTTTT. Translation: CASRLRPGQGRTNEKLFF.

The V gene is TRBV2, the J gene TRBJ2-5, with TRBD1 matching over 12 bases. V was clipped by 2 bases and J by 4 bases; unmatched bases: 23. Germline assignment: CDR1 SNHLY and CDR2 FYNNEI. The CDR3 is 22 residues long. The CDR3 bases are TGTGCCAGCAGTGAACCCGGGACAGGGGGCAAACTAGCGGGACGGTGGACAGAGACCCAGTACTTC. Amino acid sequence: CASSEPGTGGKLAGRWTETQYF.

The chain uses TRBV7-8 and TRBJ2-1, with 10 nucleotides matching TRBD2. Per germline, CDR1 SGHVS and CDR2 FQNEAQ. The CDR3 contains 17 residues. With V trimmed by 2 bases and J by 10 bases, 14 bases remained unmatched. DNA for the CDR3: TGTGCCAGCAGCTTATATCGAGAAGCGGGGGGGCCAAGGGAGCAGTTCTTC. Its protein is CASSLYREAGGPREQFF.

This chain connects TRBV10-1 to TRBJ2-7; 7 nucleotides align to TRBD1. V shed 6 bases and J 4 bases; nucleotides not matched to a gene: 9. The CDR3 runs to 14 residues. Germline CDR1 WNHNN, CDR2 SYGVQD (reference sequence). CDR3: CASSPARTGYEQYF. The CDR3 DNA is TGCGCCAGCAGCCCCGCTAGGACAGGTTACGAGCAGTACTTC.

J is TRBJ1-1 and V is TRBV28, with D unresolved. V gave up 7 bases and J gave up 6 bases, with 15 bases separating them. The germline CDR1 and CDR2 sequences are MDHEN and SYDVKM. The CDR3 covers 13 residues. The CDR3 reads CASTRIGLAEAFF. In DNA form, the CDR3 reads TGTGCCAGCACCAGAATCGGACTGGCTGAAGCTTTCTTT.

V gene TRBV7-2 combines with J gene TRBJ2-7; TRBD2 matches 8 bases. Unmatched junction bases numbered 8, after V lost 3 bases and J lost 4 bases. CDR1 SGHTA and CDR2 FQGNSA come from the germline V gene. This CDR3 comprises 15 residues. Here the CDR3 reads CASSFQTSGGYEQYF. The CDR3 region has the DNA TGTGCCAGCAGCTTCCAAACTAGCGGAGGTTACGAGCAGTACTTC.

J is TRBJ1-2 and V is TRBV25-1; 9 nucleotides line up with TRBD1. CDR3 length: 15 residues. J gave up 4 bases and V 2 bases, and 5 bases lay outside the gene matches. CDR1 and CDR2 (germline): MGHDK, SYGVNS. The CDR3 coding sequence is TGTGCCAGCAGTGAAACTGGACAGGGGAGCTATGGCTACACCTTC. It yields the protein CASSETGQGSYGYTF.

This chain connects TRBV7-3 to TRBJ2-3; 10 bases agree with TRBD2. V shed 2 bases and J 6 bases; nucleotides not matched to a gene: 11. This CDR3 contains 17 residues. The germline CDR1 and CDR2 sequences are SGHTA and FQGTGA. CDR3 in DNA: TGTGCCAGCAGCTTAGGGCTAGCGGGAGAACGGTCGGATACGCAGTATTTT. It is translated as CASSLGLAGERSDTQYF.

This clone was seen once. The V gene is TRBV5-1, the J gene TRBJ1-1; 8 bases fit TRBD1. The CDR3 sequence is 17 residues long. Germline V gene lookup returns CDR1 SGHRS and CDR2 YFSETQ. The V and J ends lost 0 bases and 1 base, in that order; junction bases with no gene match: 8. CDR3 residues: CASSLAAGGAENTEAFF. The CDR3 coding sequence is TGCGCCAGCAGCTTGGCCGCAGGGGGCGCGGAGAACACTGAAGCTTTCTTT.

V usage is TRBV27 and J usage is TRBJ2-7, with TRBD2 identical over 9 bases. The germline CDR1 and CDR2 sequences are MNHEY and SMNVEV (reference sequence). J gave up 3 bases and V 2 bases, and 2 bases lay outside the gene matches. The CDR3 spans 14 residues. In nucleotides, the CDR3 is TGTGCCAGCAGTTTACTAGCGGGACGCTACGAGCAGTACTTC. It is translated as CASSLLAGRYEQYF.

This clone turned up a few times. This chain joins TRBV5-4 and TRBJ2-5; 8 positions agree with TRBD2. J was trimmed by 5 bases and V by 7 bases; bases with no gene match: 16. The CDR3 is 16 residues long. CDR1 and CDR2 (germline): SGHNT, YYREEE (reference sequence). In DNA, the CDR3 is TGTGCCAGCGGCATCTCCGTCGGGGGGGCCAGTGAGACCCAGTACTTC. It translates to CASGISVGGASETQYF.

This clone appeared once. The chain combines TRBV5-4 with TRBJ2-1, with D perhaps matching TRBD2 (5 bases). Looked up from germline, CDR1 is SGHNT and CDR2 is YYREEE (reference sequence). The CDR3 consists of 14 residues. Between the trimmed V and J ends, which lost 4 bases and 7 bases, there was a span of 15 bases. As DNA, the CDR3 is TGTGCCAGCAGCAGACCGACATGGAGGAATGAGCAGTTCTTC. Its protein is CASSRPTWRNEQFF.

The gene calls are TRBV7-9 and TRBJ2-7, with 9 bases aligning to TRBD2. Germline CDR1 reads SEHNR; CDR2 reads FQNEAQ (reference sequence). This CDR3 spans 15 amino acids. With 1 base clipped from V and 4 bases from J, the junction kept 5 bases outside the gene matches. CDR3 amino acids: CASSLETSGSYEQYF. The CDR3 DNA sequence: TGTGCCAGCAGCTTAGAAACTAGCGGGTCGTACGAGCAGTACTTC.

This chain's CDR3 is CASSPQGRVGDTQYF. The CDR3 region has the DNA TGCGCCAGCAGCCCCCAGGGCAGGGTTGGGGATACGCAGTATTTT. The J gene is TRBJ2-3, the V gene TRBV4-1; D possibly corresponds to TRBD1 (5 bases). The germline V and J ends were trimmed by 4 bases and 6 bases, with 17 bases remaining between them. Germline lookup yields CDR1 MGHRA and CDR2 YSYEKL. This CDR3 comprises 15 residues.

This chain connects TRBV28 to TRBJ1-5, with TRBD1 matching 9 bases. The CDR3 runs 14 residues. The V and J ends lost 6 bases and 5 bases, in that order; junction bases with no gene match: 5. Germline CDR1 is MDHEN and CDR2 is SYDVKM. The CDR3 sequence is CASSAGTGYQPQHF. As DNA, the CDR3 is TGTGCCAGCAGCGCCGGGACAGGGTATCAGCCCCAGCATTTT.

The rearrangement joins TRBV19 to TRBJ1-5; D ambiguous. CDR3 length equals 13 residues. Germline V lookup: CDR1 LNHDA, CDR2 SQIVND (reference sequence). V was pared by 7 bases and J by 6 bases, with 13 bases between. The CDR3 here is CASTFSLFQPQHF. DNA of the CDR3: TGTGCCAGTACTTTCTCCCTGTTTCAGCCCCAGCATTTT.